This T cell receptor beta chain derives from a study of blood T cells in healthy people across ages. The CDR3 extends over 13 amino acids. The V gene lost 0 bases and the J gene lost 6 bases, with 7 bases spanning the gap. The V gene's germline CDR1 is SGDLS and CDR2 YYNGEE. Primed by a sample-barcoded 5' primer and a J-beta primer mix, a second PCR proceeded for about 6 to 11 cycles. TCRdb redid the calling of the 5' RACE reads with MiXCR, one entry per CDR3 protein. The sample contains fewer than 2,000,000 distinct CDR3 sequences, around 42% of which appear only once. The sequencing sample was made of blood. This clonotype was obtained from a human donor in good health. The rearrangement links TRBV9 to TRBJ2-1; D not resolved. The CDR3 bases are TGTGCCAGCAGCGTAGTTTCGGGCAATGAGCAGTTCTTC. It encodes CASSVVSGNEQFF. Variable domain in full (rest from reference TRBV9 and TRBJ2-1): DSGVTQTPKHLITATGQRVTLRCSPRSGDLSVYWYQQSLDQGLQFLIQYYNGEERAKGNILERFSAQQFPDLHSELNLSSLELGDSALYFCASSVVSGNEQFFGPGTRLTVL.